This TCR beta chain was sequenced for a study of identical twins. Study observations and caveats: The study based its conclusions on cross-sectional statistical analysis and did not follow the same donors. The more abundant beta clonotypes in cord blood had fewer insertions, and memory repertoires did not show this.

Through template switching, a universal primer site was introduced, and the cDNA contained unique molecular identifiers. In TCRdb, the 5' RACE reads were re-called with MiXCR into one record per CDR3 protein. The sample holds more than 1.5 million distinct CDR3 sequences, 25% to 35% seen once. Each donor was a healthy Caucasian. Worth noting for this clonotype: Its target is unknown.

Sequenced sample: cord blood. The TCR was taken from a newborn girl in good health.

This CDR3 is CASSFRGGVRDEQFF. CDR3 bases: TGTGCCAGCAGCTTTAGAGGCGGGGTCCGGGATGAGCAGTTCTTC. The gene calls are TRBV11-2 and TRBJ2-1; a possible D gene is TRBD2 (6 bases). The CDR3 contains 15 residues. The V gene lost 3 bases and the J gene lost 8 bases, with 17 bases spanning the gap. CDR1 and CDR2 (germline): SGHAT, FQNNGV.